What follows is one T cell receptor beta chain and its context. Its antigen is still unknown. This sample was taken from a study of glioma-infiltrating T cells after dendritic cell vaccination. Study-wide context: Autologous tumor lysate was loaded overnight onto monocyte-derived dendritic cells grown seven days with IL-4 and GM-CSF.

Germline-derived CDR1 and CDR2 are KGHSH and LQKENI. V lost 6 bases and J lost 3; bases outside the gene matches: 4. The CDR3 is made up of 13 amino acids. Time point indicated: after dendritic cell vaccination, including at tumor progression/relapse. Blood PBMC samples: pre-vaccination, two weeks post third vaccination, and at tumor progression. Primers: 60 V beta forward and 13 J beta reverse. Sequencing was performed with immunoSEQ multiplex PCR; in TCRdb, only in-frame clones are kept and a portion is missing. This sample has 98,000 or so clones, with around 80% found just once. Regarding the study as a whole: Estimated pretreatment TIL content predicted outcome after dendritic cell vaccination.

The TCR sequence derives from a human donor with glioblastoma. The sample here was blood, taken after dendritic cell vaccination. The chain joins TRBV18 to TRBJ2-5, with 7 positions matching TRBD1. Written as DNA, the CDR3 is TGTGCCAGCTCTACCACAGGGGAAGAGACCCAGTACTTC. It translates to CASSTTGEETQYF.